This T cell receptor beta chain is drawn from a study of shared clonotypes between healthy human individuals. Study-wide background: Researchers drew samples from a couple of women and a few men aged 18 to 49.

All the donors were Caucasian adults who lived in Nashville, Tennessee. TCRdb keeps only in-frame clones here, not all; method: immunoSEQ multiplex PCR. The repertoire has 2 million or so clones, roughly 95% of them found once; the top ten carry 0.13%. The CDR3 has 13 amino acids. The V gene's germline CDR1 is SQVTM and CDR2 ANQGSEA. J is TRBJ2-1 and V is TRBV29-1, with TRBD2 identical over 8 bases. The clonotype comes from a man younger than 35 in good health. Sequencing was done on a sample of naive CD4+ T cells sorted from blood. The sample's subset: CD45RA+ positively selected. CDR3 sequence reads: CTGRGDAYNEQFF. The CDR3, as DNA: TGCACCGGGAGGGGGGACGCTTACAATGAGCAGTTCTTC.